A selection of T cell receptor beta chains follows, all from one sample in a study of blood T cell repertoires in COVID-19. Produced via immunoSEQ multiplex PCR; TCRdb's table is partial and in-frame only. Of around 80,000 clones detected, 70% to 75% appear once; the ten largest clones hold 5.7%. The sample comprised peripheral blood. The source is a man aged 45-65 years with active or convalescent COVID-19. Both conserved end residues are part of each CDR3. D genes are given only for firm matches. The size entry is marked missing in some rows and otherwise reads once, few, many or a size class.

clone_size j_call v_call cdr3_length d_call cdr3_nt cdr3_aa
- TRBJ2-1 TRBV2 18 TRBD2 TGTGCCAGCAGGTCCCAGGTCGGGGGGAAGAGCTCCTACAATGAGCAGTTCTTC CASRSQVGGKSSYNEQFF
- TRBJ1-4 TRBV6-5 15 - TGTGCCAGCAGTTTCAGTTCAGCTAGCGGTGAAAAACTGTTTTTT CASSFSSASGEKLFF
- TRBJ1-1 TRBV6-1 15 - TGTGCCAGCAGTGAACCTGGGGCAGGATCCACTGAAGCTTTCTTT CASSEPGAGSTEAFF
- TRBJ1-1 TRBV27 16 - TGTGCCAGCAGTTTGGGACGGCCCGGGGGGAACACTGAAGCTTTCTTT CASSLGRPGGNTEAFF
- TRBJ2-3 TRBV6-6 15 - TGTGCCAGCAGCACTAGGACGGTTAGCACAGATACGCAGTATTTT CASSTRTVSTDTQYF
- TRBJ2-5 TRBV7-2 15 - TGTGCCAGCAGCTTACAGGGAGGTGGGCAAGAGACCCAGTACTTC CASSLQGGGQETQYF
- TRBJ1-4 TRBV18 14 TRBD1 TGTGCCAGCTCACCCCGGGACAGGGAAGAAAAACTGTTTTTT CASSPRDREEKLFF
few TRBJ2-5 TRBV2 14 - TGTGCCAGTACGACGACGGGGGTAGTAGAGACCCAGTACTTC CASTTTGVVETQYF
- TRBJ2-3 TRBV5-6 14 - TGTGCCAGCAGCTTGGCGGTTACCCCAGATACGCAGTATTTT CASSLAVTPDTQYF
- TRBJ1-2 TRBV5-1 14 - TGCGCCAGCAGCTTGGGAGGGGGATCCAATGGCTACACCTTC CASSLGGGSNGYTF
- TRBJ1-2 TRBV13 12 - TGTGCCAGCAGAGATTCTGGGCATGGCTACACCTTC CASRDSGHGYTF
- TRBJ2-7 TRBV19 15 - TGTGCCAGTAGTATGGTGTCAGGGCAGGGTCGCGAGCAGTACTTC CASSMVSGQGREQYF
- TRBJ1-3 TRBV6-2/TRBV6-3 12 - TGTGCCAGCAGTTACGTATCTAACACCATATATTTT CASSYVSNTIYF
- TRBJ1-5 TRBV2 14 - TGTGCCAGCAGTCCAGAAAGTAGCAATCAGCCCCAGCATTTT CASSPESSNQPQHF
- TRBJ2-2 TRBV19 16 TRBD2 TGTGCCAGTAGTATTCGCGGGGGGGCGAGCACCGGGGAGCTGTTTTTT CASSIRGGASTGELFF
- TRBJ2-4 TRBV5-1 17 TRBD1 TGCGCCAGCAGCTTGGCTATGGGACAGGGGGCTTTGAACATTCAGTACTTC CASSLAMGQGALNIQYF
- TRBJ2-7 TRBV7-2 15 TRBD2 TGTGCCAGCAGCCCCGGGGGGGCTGTGGGCTACGAGCAGTACTTC CASSPGGAVGYEQYF
- TRBJ1-1 TRBV6-6 12 - TGTGCCAGCAGTTCACAGAACACTGAAGCTTTCTTT CASSSQNTEAFF
many TRBJ1-1 TRBV29-1 13 TRBD1 TGCAGCGTCGAGACAGGGTTCGGCACTGAAGCTTTCTTT CSVETGFGTEAFF
- TRBJ1-1 TRBV7-2 15 TRBD1 TGTGCCAGCAGCTCGACAGGGGTCAAGAACACTGAAGCTTTCTTT CASSSTGVKNTEAFF
- TRBJ1-1 TRBV10-1 14 - TGCGCCAGCAGGGAGGGGACTGAGGGGACTGAAGCTTTCTTT CASREGTEGTEAFF
few TRBJ2-7 TRBV4-1 14 - TGCGCCAGCAGCCTAGAGACGAGGCCGAACGAGCAGTACTTC CASSLETRPNEQYF
- TRBJ1-1 TRBV12-3/TRBV12-4 12 - TGTGCCAGCAGCCAAGGGGCCATAAAAGCTTTCTTT CASSQGAIKAFF
- TRBJ1-4 TRBV27 14 - TGTGCCAGCAGTTCGGCGGGGGGACCGAGGGAACTGTTTTTT CASSSAGGPRELFF
- TRBJ2-7 TRBV18 15 TRBD1 TGTGCCAGCTCAACCCCGGGACAGGGGACAGAGGAGCAGTACTTC CASSTPGQGTEEQYF
few TRBJ1-5 TRBV7-3 13 - TGTGCCAGCAGCTTGGGCAGGAATCAGCCCCAGCATTTT CASSLGRNQPQHF
many TRBJ1-3 TRBV9 14 - TGTGCCAGCAGCGTAGACAGTAACCCTGACACCATATATTTT CASSVDSNPDTIYF